This T cell receptor (beta chain) was retrieved from a study of Japanese encephalitis immunity and Zika vaccine responses. In the study overall: At weeks 0, 4 and 28, participants received 5.0 ug alum-adjuvanted ZPIV. TCRs were sequenced at week 0, pre-ZPIV, and again at week 52.

By share, this clonotype counts as medium-sized (0.01 to 0.1%). Overall study findings and caveats: Repertoires grouped by participant, suggesting no public TCRs between individuals.

V gave up 3 bases and J gave up 2 bases, with 14 bases separating them. CDR1 and CDR2 (germline): SGHDN, FVKESK. CDR3 length: 15 amino acids. TCRdb redid the calling of the 5' RACE reads with MiXCR, one entry per CDR3 protein. The sample holds around 300 distinct CDR3 sequences, around 2.9% seen once. Peptide pools at about 0.94 ug/mL each stimulated CFSE-labeled PBMCs over a roughly six-day culture. Live CD56-CD19-CD16-CD3+CD4+ cells with low CFSE were sorted unfixed as proliferating CD4 T cells. The sample in question was antigen-activated CD4+ T cells from blood, cultured, obtained during a Zika inactivated vaccine study. The chain employs TRBV14 and TRBJ2-7; D remains ambiguous. The origin of this receptor is an adult man who received an inactivated Zika virus vaccine. CDR3 region: CASSQRPAAPYEQYF. The CDR3 DNA reads TGTGCCAGCAGCCAGCGGCCGGCGGCGCCCTACGAGCAGTACTTC.